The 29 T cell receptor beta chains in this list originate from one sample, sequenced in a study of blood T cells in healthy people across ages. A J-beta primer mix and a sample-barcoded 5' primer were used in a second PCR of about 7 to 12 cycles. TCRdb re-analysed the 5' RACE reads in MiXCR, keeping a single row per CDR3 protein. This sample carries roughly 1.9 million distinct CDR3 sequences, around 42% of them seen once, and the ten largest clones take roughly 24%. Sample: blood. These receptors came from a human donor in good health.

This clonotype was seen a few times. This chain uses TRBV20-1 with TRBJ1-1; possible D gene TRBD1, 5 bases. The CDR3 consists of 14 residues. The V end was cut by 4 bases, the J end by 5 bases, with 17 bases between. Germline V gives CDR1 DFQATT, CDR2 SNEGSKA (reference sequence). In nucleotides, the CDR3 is TGCAGTGCTACACCGGGACGGCTGGCGACTGAAGCTTTCTTT. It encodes CSATPGRLATEAFF.

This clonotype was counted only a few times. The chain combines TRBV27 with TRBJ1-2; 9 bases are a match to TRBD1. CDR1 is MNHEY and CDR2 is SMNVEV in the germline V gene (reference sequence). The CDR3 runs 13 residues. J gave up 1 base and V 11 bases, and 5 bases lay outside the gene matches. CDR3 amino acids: CAVGQGINYGYTF. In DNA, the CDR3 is TGTGCCGTGGGACAGGGCATTAACTATGGCTACACCTTC.

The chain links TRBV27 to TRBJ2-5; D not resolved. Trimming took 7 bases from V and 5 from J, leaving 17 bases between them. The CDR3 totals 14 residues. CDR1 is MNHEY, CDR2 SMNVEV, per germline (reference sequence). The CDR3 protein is CASKAEWVSETQYF. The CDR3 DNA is TGTGCCAGCAAGGCGGAGTGGGTGTCGGAGACCCAGTACTTC.

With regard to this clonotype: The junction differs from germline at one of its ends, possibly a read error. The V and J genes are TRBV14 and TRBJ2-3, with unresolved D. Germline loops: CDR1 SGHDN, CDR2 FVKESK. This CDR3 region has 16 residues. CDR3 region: CGSSHVGGMETDTQYF. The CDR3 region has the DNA TGTGGCAGCAGCCATGTTGGTGGAATGGAAACAGATACGCAGTATTTT.

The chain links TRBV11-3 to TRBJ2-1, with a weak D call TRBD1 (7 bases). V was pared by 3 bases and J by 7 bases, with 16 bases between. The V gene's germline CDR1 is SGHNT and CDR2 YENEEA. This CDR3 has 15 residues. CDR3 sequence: CASSFSGGLGNEQFF. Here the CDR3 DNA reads TGTGCCAGCAGCTTTTCAGGGGGGCTAGGTAATGAGCAGTTCTTC.

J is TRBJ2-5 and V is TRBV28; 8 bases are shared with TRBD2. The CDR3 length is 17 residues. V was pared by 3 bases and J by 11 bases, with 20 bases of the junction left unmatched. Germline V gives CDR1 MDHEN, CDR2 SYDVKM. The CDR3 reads CASSLALAGATELEQYF. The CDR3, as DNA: TGTGCCAGCAGTTTGGCTCTAGCGGGCGCCACAGAGTTGGAGCAGTACTTC.

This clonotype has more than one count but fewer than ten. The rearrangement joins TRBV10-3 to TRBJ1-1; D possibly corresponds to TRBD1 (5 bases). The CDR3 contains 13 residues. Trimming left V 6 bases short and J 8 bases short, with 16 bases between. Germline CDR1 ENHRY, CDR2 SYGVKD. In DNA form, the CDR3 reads TGTGCCATCAGCCCGGGGACGGCCCCAGAAGCTTTCTTT. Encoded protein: CAISPGTAPEAFF.

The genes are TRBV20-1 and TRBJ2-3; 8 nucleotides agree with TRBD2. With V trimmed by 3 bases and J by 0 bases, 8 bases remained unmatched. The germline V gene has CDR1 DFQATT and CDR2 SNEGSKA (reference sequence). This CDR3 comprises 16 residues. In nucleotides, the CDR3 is TGCAGTGCTAGCCCCCAGCGGGGGTCTAGCACAGATACGCAGTATTTT. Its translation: CSASPQRGSSTDTQYF.

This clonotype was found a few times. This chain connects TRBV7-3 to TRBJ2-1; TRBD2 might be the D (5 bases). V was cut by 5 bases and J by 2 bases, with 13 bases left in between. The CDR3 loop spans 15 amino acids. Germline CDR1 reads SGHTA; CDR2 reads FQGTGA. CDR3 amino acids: CASSPRDPAYNEQFF. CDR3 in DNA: TGTGCCAGCAGCCCACGGGATCCCGCCTACAATGAGCAGTTCTTC.

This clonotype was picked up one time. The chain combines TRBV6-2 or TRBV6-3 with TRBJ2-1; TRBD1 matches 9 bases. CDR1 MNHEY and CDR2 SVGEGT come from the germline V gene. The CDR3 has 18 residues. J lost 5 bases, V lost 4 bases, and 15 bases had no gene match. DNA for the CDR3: TGTGCCAGCAGTTCCAATCCGCGCGGGACAGGGATAGACAATGAGCAGTTCTTC. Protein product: CASSSNPRGTGIDNEQFF.

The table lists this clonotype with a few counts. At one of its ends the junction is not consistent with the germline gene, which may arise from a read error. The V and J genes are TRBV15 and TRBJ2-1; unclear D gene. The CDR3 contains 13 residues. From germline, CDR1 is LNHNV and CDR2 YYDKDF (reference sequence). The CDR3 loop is CAASRDPPNEQFF. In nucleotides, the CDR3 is TGTGCCGCCAGCAGAGACCCGCCCAATGAGCAGTTCTTC. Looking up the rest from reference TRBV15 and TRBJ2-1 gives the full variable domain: DAMVIQNPRYQVTQFGKPVTLSCSQTLNHNVMYWYQQKSSQAPKLLFHYYDKDFNNEADTPDNFQSRRPNTSFCFLDIRSPGLGDTAMYLCAASRDPPNEQFFGPGTRLTVL.

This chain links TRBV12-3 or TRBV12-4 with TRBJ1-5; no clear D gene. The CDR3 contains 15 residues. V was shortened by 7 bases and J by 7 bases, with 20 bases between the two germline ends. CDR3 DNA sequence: TGTGCCAGCACCAATACTGAGGGTTATGGGCAGCCCCAGCATTTT. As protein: CASTNTEGYGQPQHF.

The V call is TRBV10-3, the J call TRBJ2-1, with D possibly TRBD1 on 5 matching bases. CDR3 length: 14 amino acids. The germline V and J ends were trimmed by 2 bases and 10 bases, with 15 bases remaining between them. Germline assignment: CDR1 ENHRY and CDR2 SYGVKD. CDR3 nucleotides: TGTGCCATCAGTGAGCAGGGCGGTTCCTACGAGCAGTTCTTC. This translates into CAISEQGGSYEQFF.

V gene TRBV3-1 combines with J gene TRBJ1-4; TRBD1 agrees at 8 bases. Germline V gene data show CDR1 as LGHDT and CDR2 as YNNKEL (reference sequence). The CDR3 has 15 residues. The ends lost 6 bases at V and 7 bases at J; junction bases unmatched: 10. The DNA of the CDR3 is TGTGCCAGCAGTCCACCGGGACAGGATTTTGAAAAACTGTTTTTT. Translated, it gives CASSPPGQDFEKLFF.

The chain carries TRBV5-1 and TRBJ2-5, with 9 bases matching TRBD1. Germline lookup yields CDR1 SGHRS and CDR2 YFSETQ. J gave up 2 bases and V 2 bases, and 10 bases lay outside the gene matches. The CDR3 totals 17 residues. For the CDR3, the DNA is TGCGCCAGCAGCTTCGGTCCGGGACAGGGTGGGCAAGAGACCCAGTACTTC. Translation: CASSFGPGQGGQETQYF. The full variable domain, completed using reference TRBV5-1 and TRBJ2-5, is KAGVTQTPRYLIKTRGQQVTLSCSPISGHRSVSWYQQTPGQGLQFLFEYFSETQRNKGNFPGRFSGRQFSNSRSEMNVSTLELGDSALYLCASSFGPGQGGQETQYFGPGTRLLVL.

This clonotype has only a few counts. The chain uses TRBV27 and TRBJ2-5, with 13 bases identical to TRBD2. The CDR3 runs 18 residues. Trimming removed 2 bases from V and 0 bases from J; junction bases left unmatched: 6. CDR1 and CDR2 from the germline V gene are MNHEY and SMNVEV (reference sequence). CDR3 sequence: CASSLRGLAGRYQETQYF. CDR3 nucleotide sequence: TGTGCCAGCAGTTTAAGGGGACTAGCGGGGCGATACCAAGAGACCCAGTACTTC.

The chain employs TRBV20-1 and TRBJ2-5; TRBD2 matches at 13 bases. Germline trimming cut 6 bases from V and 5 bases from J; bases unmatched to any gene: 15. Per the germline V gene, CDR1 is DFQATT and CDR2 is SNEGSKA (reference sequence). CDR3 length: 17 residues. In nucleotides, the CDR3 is TGCAGTGCATCGGGACTAGCGGGGCCCTTACCAGGGGAGACCCAGTACTTC. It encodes CSASGLAGPLPGETQYF.

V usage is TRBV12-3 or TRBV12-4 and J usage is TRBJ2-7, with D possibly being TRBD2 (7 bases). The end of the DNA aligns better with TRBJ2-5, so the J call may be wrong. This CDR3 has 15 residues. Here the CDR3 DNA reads TGTGCCAGCAACCACAGGGCTAGCGGTCAAGAGACCCAGTACTTC. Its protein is CASNHRASGQETQYF.

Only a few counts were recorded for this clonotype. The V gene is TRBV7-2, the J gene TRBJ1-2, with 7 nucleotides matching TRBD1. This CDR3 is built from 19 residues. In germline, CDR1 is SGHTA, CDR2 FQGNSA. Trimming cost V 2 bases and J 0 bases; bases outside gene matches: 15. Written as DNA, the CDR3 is TGTGCCAGCAGCTTATATCCCCCGGGTCAGGGGGGGGCTAACTATGGCTACACCTTC. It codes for CASSLYPPGQGGANYGYTF.

The CDR3 DNA is TGCGCCAGCAGCTTGGCACCAGTGGGAACGGTCGAGCAGTACTTC. This codes for CASSLAPVGTVEQYF. V and J are TRBV5-1 and TRBJ2-4; no clear D gene. With the DNA end fitting TRBJ2-7 better, the J assignment may be wrong. The germline V gene encodes CDR1 SGHRS and CDR2 YFSETQ. This CDR3 spans 15 amino acids.

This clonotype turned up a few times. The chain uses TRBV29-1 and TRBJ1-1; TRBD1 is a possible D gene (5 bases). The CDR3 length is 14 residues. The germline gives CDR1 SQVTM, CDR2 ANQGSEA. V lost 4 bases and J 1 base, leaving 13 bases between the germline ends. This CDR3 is CSVVFWGGNTEAFF. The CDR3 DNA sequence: TGCAGCGTTGTGTTTTGGGGGGGGAACACTGAAGCTTTCTTT.

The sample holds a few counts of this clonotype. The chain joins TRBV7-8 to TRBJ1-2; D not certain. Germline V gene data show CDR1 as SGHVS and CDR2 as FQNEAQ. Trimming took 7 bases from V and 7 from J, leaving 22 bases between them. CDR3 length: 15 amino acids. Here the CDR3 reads CASKGQDPGFGGYTF. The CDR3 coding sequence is TGTGCCAGCAAAGGGCAGGACCCGGGATTCGGTGGCTACACCTTC.

The CDR3 bases are TGCAGCGTTGTAGGTCAAGGGGTGGACACAGATACGCAGTATTTT. Protein: CSVVGQGVDTDTQYF. The rearrangement uses TRBV29-1 and TRBJ2-3; D may be TRBD1 (5 bases). In germline, CDR1 is SQVTM, CDR2 ANQGSEA. The CDR3 contains 15 residues. The V and J ends lost 4 bases and 2 bases respectively, with 16 bases between them.

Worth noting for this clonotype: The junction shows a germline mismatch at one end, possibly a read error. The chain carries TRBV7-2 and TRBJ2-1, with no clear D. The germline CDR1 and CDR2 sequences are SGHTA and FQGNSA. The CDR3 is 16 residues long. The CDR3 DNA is TGTGCCAGCAGCTCCCCTACCCAGAGCTCCTACAATGGGCAGTTCTTC. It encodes CASSSPTQSSYNGQFF.

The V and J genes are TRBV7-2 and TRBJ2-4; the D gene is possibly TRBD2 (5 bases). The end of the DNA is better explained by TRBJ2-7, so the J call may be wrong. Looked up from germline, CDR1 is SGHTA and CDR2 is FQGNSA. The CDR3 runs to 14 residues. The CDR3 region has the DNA TGTGCCAGCAGCTTATACGCCGCAGGAGGCGAGCAGTACTTC. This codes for CASSLYAAGGEQYF.

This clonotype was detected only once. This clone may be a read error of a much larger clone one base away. Here the CDR3 reads CASSSASRAVLNTQDF. In DNA form, the CDR3 reads TGTGCCAGCAGCTCCGCATCCCGGGCAGTCTTAAATACGCAGGATTTT. The chain recombines TRBV27 with TRBJ2-3, with D hard to call. From germline, CDR1 is MNHEY and CDR2 SMNVEV (reference sequence). The length of the CDR3 is 16 residues.

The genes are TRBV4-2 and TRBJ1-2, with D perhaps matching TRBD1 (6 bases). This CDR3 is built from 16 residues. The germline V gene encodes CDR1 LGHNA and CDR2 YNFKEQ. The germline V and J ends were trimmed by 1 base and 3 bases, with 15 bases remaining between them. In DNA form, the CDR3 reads TGTGCCAGCAGCCAAGTAGGAGGGGGGAGCCACTATGGCTACACCTTC. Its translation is CASSQVGGGSHYGYTF.

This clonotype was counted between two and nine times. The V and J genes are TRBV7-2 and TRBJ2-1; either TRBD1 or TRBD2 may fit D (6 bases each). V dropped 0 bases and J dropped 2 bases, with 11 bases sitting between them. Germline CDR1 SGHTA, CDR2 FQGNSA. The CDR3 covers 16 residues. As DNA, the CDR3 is TGTGCCAGCAGCTTAGCGCCCGGGGGCCCCTACAATGAGCAGTTCTTC. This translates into CASSLAPGGPYNEQFF.

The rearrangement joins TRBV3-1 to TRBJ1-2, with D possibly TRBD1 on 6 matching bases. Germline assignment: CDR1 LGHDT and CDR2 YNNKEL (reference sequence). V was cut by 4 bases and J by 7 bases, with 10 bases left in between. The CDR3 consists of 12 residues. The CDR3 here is CASSRLGAGYTF. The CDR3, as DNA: TGTGCCAGCAGCCGCTTGGGGGCTGGCTACACCTTC.